The 25 T cell receptor beta chains given below trace back to one sample, sequenced in a study of shared clonotypes between healthy human individuals. The table came from immunoSEQ multiplex PCR; TCRdb's copy has only in-frame clones and leaves some out. The table has hundreds of thousands of clones, about three quarters seen once; the top ten hold approximately 1.8%. Sequenced sample: memory CD4+ T cells sorted from blood. The sample's subset: CD45RA-negative fraction. The receptors originated from a woman in her thirties in good health.

This clone was observed a few times. The chain is built from TRBV5-3 and TRBJ2-5; no firm D call. TRBV5-3 is recorded as an ORF, its role being uncertain. This CDR3 contains 13 residues. The V end lost 6 bases, the J end lost 7 bases, and 16 bases lay between the germline ends. The CDR3 sequence is CARTFRMGRTQYF. DNA of the CDR3: TGTGCCAGAACCTTCCGAATGGGCCGGACCCAGTACTTC.

J is TRBJ2-7 and V is TRBV27; D could derive from TRBD1 or TRBD2 (5 bases each). The CDR3 sequence is 15 residues long. In germline, CDR1 is MNHEY, CDR2 SMNVEV (reference sequence). V lost 5 bases to trimming and J lost 0 bases, with 14 bases between them. For the CDR3, the DNA is TGTGCCAGCAGTCCTAAGGGACCCTTCTCCTACGAGCAGTACTTC. Translation gives CASSPKGPFSYEQYF.

This clone occurred a few times. The chain joins TRBV21-1 to TRBJ2-1; the D call TRBD2 from the table was never checked on the DNA. TRBV21-1 is reported as a pseudogene. The CDR3 covers 14 residues. The CDR3 DNA reads as TGTGCCAGCAGGAGTCGGGAGGGGAACAATGAGCAGTTCTTC. Amino acids: CASRSREGNNEQFF.

The genes are TRBV6-5 and TRBJ2-1; TRBD2 aligns across 8 bases. The germline V gene encodes CDR1 MNHEY and CDR2 SVGAGI. J lost 3 bases, V lost 5 bases, and 6 bases had no gene match. The CDR3 extends over 15 amino acids. CDR3 bases: TGTGCCAGCAGTCAAGGGAGCGGGAGCTACAATGAGCAGTTCTTC. Translating it yields CASSQGSGSYNEQFF.

In regard to this clone: Compared with germline, one end of the junction differs, possibly owing to a read error. This chain uses TRBV28 with TRBJ2-7, with TRBD1 identical over 8 bases. Germline V lookup: CDR1 MDHEN, CDR2 SYDVKM. The CDR3 is 15 residues long. The CDR3 nucleotides read TGTGCCAGCAGTAATCGGGGACAGGCCTCCAACGAGCAGTACTTC. As protein: CASSNRGQASNEQYF.

The chain couples TRBV30 to TRBJ2-1; unclear D gene. The CDR3 consists of 14 residues. V dropped 2 bases and J dropped 1 base, with 9 bases sitting between them. Germline V gene sequence: CDR1 GTSNPN, CDR2 SVGIG (reference sequence). The CDR3 here is CAWSRGRSYNEQFF. For the CDR3, the DNA is TGTGCCTGGAGTAGAGGACGGTCCTACAATGAGCAGTTCTTC.

The rearrangement uses TRBV28 and TRBJ2-1; D possibly matches TRBD1 or TRBD2 (5 bases each). Deletions cut 6 bases from V and 6 bases from J, with 12 bases between. In germline, CDR1 is MDHEN, CDR2 SYDVKM. This CDR3 is 13 amino acids long. CDR3 protein: CASRHWDGNEQFF. The CDR3 nucleotides are TGTGCCAGCAGGCACTGGGACGGCAATGAGCAGTTCTTC.

The genes are TRBV7-9 and TRBJ1-2; D ambiguous. The CDR3 loop spans 15 amino acids. The germline V gene encodes CDR1 SEHNR and CDR2 FQNEAQ (reference sequence). V lost 4 bases, J lost 0 bases, and 12 bases lay in between. The CDR3 sequence is CASSSGLLTNYGYTF. In DNA form, the CDR3 reads TGTGCCAGCAGCTCCGGACTTCTAACTAACTATGGCTACACCTTC.

This clone has only a few counts. The chain has TRBV11-2 and TRBJ1-4, with a possible D match to TRBD1 (5 bases). The CDR3 covers 15 residues. Trimming took 4 bases from V and 2 from J, leaving 11 bases between them. In germline, CDR1 is SGHAT, CDR2 FQNNGV. DNA of the CDR3: TGTGCCAGCAGCTACAGGCTTGCGACTAATGAAAAACTGTTTTTT. It translates to CASSYRLATNEKLFF.

The gene calls are TRBV2 and TRBJ2-3, with 8 bases aligning to TRBD2. CDR3 size: 15 residues. The J segment lost 0 bases and the V segment lost 7 bases, leaving 6 bases of the junction unmatched. Germline-derived CDR1 and CDR2 are SNHLY and FYNNEI. CDR3 DNA: TGTGCCAGCAAGCCTAGCGGGTCTAGCACAGATACGCAGTATTTT. Its protein is CASKPSGSSTDTQYF.

This clone was found a few times. The gene calls are TRBV4-2 and TRBJ1-5; 12 bases map to TRBD1. Germline V gene data show CDR1 as LGHNA and CDR2 as YNFKEQ. The CDR3 has 15 residues. With 4 bases clipped from V and 3 bases from J, the junction kept 1 base outside the gene matches. CDR3 amino acids: CASSRDRGPNQPQHF. For the CDR3, the DNA is TGTGCCAGCAGCCGGGACAGGGGGCCCAATCAGCCCCAGCATTTT.

This rearrangement joins TRBV15 to TRBJ1-5, with 7 bases lining up with TRBD1. The CDR3 spans 15 residues. Germline CDR1 is LNHNV and CDR2 is YYDKDF (reference sequence). V gave up 6 bases and J gave up 4 bases; unmatched junction bases: 9. The chain's CDR3 is CATSRTGERNQPQHF. In DNA, the CDR3 is TGTGCCACCAGTAGAACAGGGGAAAGGAATCAGCCCCAGCATTTT.

This clone was seen a few times. At the DNA level, this CDR3 is encoded by other sequences in the same sample as well. The chain carries TRBV7-2 and TRBJ2-1; D uncertain. CDR3 length: 15 residues. Germline CDR1 is SGHTA and CDR2 is FQGNSA. V shed 3 bases and J shed 0 bases, with 9 bases lying between them. CDR3 loop: CASSLGSRSYNEQFF. In DNA form, the CDR3 reads TGTGCCAGCAGCTTGGGGTCCCGCTCCTACAATGAGCAGTTCTTC.

This clone was seen once. This chain links TRBV28 with TRBJ1-4, with a tentative D call TRBD1 (5 bases). There are 14 residues in the CDR3. Trimming removed 2 bases at V and 7 bases at J, with 11 bases between. Germline V CDR1 and CDR2: MDHEN, SYDVKM. CDR3 region: CASSLAGLGEKLFF. The CDR3 DNA reads TGTGCCAGCAGTTTAGCAGGGTTGGGTGAAAAACTGTTTTTT.

The chain recombines TRBV5-1 with TRBJ1-1; the D is unclear. The CDR3 is made up of 14 amino acids. V lost 5 bases and J 1 base, leaving 12 bases between the germline ends. The germline gives CDR1 SGHRS, CDR2 YFSETQ. The CDR3 DNA reads as TGCGCCAGCAGGCGGATCCTGGAGAACACTGAAGCTTTCTTT. It translates to CASRRILENTEAFF.

V and J are TRBV7-2 and TRBJ2-1; 10 bases align to TRBD2. This CDR3 is 15 amino acids long. In germline, CDR1 is SGHTA, CDR2 FQGNSA. V dropped 5 bases and J dropped 8; count of bases not matched to a gene: 9. This chain's CDR3 is CASSDPSGSIYEQFF. The DNA of the CDR3 is TGTGCCAGCAGCGACCCTAGCGGGAGTATCTATGAGCAGTTCTTC.

The CDR3 nucleotides read TGTGCCAGCAGCCCCCGGACAGGGACAACTCACACCATATATTTT. The encoded protein is CASSPRTGTTHTIYF. This chain joins TRBV7-6 and TRBJ1-3; 8 bases align to TRBD1. Germline V lookup: CDR1 SGHVS, CDR2 FNYEAQ. V lost 5 bases and J lost 8; bases outside the gene matches: 11. The CDR3 has 15 residues.

This clone was detected once. CDR3 region: CASSESTTREWEQYF. The CDR3 DNA sequence: TGTGCCAGCAGTGAATCCACCACTAGAGAGTGGGAGCAGTACTTC. The chain has TRBV2 and TRBJ2-7, with D perhaps matching TRBD2 (5 bases). This CDR3 region has 15 residues. Germline assignment: CDR1 SNHLY and CDR2 FYNNEI. V lost 2 bases and J lost 7, with 18 bases in between.

The chain couples TRBV7-9 to TRBJ2-7; possibly TRBD1 for D (6 bases). V lost 8 bases, J lost 3 bases, and 20 bases lay in between. Germline-derived CDR1 and CDR2 are SEHNR and FQNEAQ (reference sequence). The CDR3 consists of 15 residues. The CDR3 here is CASGNPSDRYYEQYF. DNA of the CDR3: TGTGCCAGCGGCAACCCATCAGACAGGTACTACGAGCAGTACTTC. Variable domain in full (rest from reference TRBV7-9 and TRBJ2-7): DTGVSQNPRHKITKRGQNVTFRCDPISEHNRLYWYRQTLGQGPEFLTYFQNEAQLEKSRLLSDRFSAERPKGSFSTLEIQRTEQGDSAMYLCASGNPSDRYYEQYFGPGTRLTVT.

This clone was found once. V usage is TRBV9 and J usage is TRBJ1-3; tentatively, D is TRBD1 (6 bases). This CDR3 comprises 15 residues. V lost 2 bases and J lost 3, with 12 bases in between. The germline V gene has CDR1 SGDLS and CDR2 YYNGEE. CDR3 nucleotide sequence: TGTGCCAGCAGCGTCAATACAGGGTATGGAAACACCATATATTTT. Residues: CASSVNTGYGNTIYF.

J is TRBJ2-7 and V is TRBV29-1, with 10 nucleotides matching TRBD1. The CDR3 is 13 residues long. The J segment lost 13 bases and the V segment lost 3 bases, leaving 12 bases of the junction unmatched. The V gene's germline CDR1 is SQVTM and CDR2 ANQGSEA. In DNA, the CDR3 is TGCAGCGTTGAGGGGGTGATAGGGACAGGGGTATACTTC. This codes for CSVEGVIGTGVYF.

The V and J genes are TRBV29-1 and TRBJ1-2; unclear D gene. Per the germline V gene, CDR1 is SQVTM and CDR2 is ANQGSEA. V lost 1 base, J lost 0 bases, and 0 bases lay in between. This CDR3 is built from 11 residues. The CDR3 loop is CSVEANYGYTF. The DNA for the CDR3 is TGCAGCGTTGAAGCTAACTATGGCTACACCTTC.

V and J are TRBV12-2 and TRBJ2-1. TRBV12-2 is assigned pseudogene status. This CDR3 has 12 amino acids. This CDR3 is CASRLVVPGDFF. The CDR3 DNA reads as TGTGCAAGTCGCTTAGTCGTCCCAGGAGACTTCTTC.

The V gene is TRBV7-2, the J gene TRBJ1-1; 9 bases are shared with TRBD1. CDR3 length equals 16 residues. V shed 0 bases, J shed 6 bases, and the junction held 8 bases outside the gene matches. Germline-derived CDR1 and CDR2 are SGHTA and FQGNSA. CDR3: CASSLAGGQGYAEAFF. Written as DNA, the CDR3 is TGTGCCAGCAGCTTAGCGGGTGGACAGGGGTACGCTGAAGCTTTCTTT.

The V gene is TRBV11-2, the J gene TRBJ1-3; D is unclear. This CDR3 is built from 15 residues. Germline V gene lookup returns CDR1 SGHAT and CDR2 FQNNGV. Trimming left V 1 base short and J 4 bases short, with 11 bases between. The CDR3 loop reads CASSLVRSAGNTIYF. CDR3 DNA: TGTGCCAGCAGCTTAGTCCGTTCGGCAGGAAACACCATATATTTT.